A single sample gave rise to the 26 T cell receptor beta chains below, sequenced in a study of cytomegalovirus exposure and HLA in healthy donors. The PCR made use of 60 Vbeta and 13 Jbeta primers. Sequencing was performed with immunoSEQ multiplex PCR; in TCRdb, only in-frame clones are kept and a portion is missing. The data hold roughly 190,000 clones, with 80% to 85% observed a single time. Sequenced input: PBMCs. The receptors were sampled from a woman aged 18-29 years in good health and CMV-seronegative.

This rearrangement joins TRBV19 to TRBJ2-1, with 13 bases identical to TRBD2. V lost 3 bases and J lost 3; bases outside the gene matches: 8. CDR1 is LNHDA and CDR2 is SQIVND in the germline V gene (reference sequence). The CDR3 contains 18 residues. In DNA, the CDR3 is TGTGCCAGTAGTATGGTCGTACTAGCGGGAGGGATCTACAATGAGCAGTTCTTC. Translating gives CASSMVVLAGGIYNEQFF.

This chain connects TRBV11-2 to TRBJ2-7, with 9 nucleotides matching TRBD2. Germline V gene sequence: CDR1 SGHAT, CDR2 FQNNGV. The CDR3 covers 15 residues. V dropped 1 base and J dropped 2; count of bases not matched to a gene: 3. The CDR3 nucleotides are TGTGCCAGCAGCTTAGGGACTAGCGCCACCTACGAGCAGTACGTC. Encoded protein: CASSLGTSATYEQYV.

This chain connects TRBV19 to TRBJ2-2; TRBD2 agrees at 10 bases. From germline, CDR1 is LNHDA and CDR2 SQIVND (reference sequence). V lost 5 bases, J lost 1 base, and 7 bases stayed unmatched. The CDR3 sequence is 17 residues long. CDR3 nucleotides: TGTGCCAGTAGTCCCCGCCGACTAGCGGGGAACACCGGGGAGCTGTTTTTT. Its protein product is CASSPRRLAGNTGELFF.

The V and J genes are TRBV28 and TRBJ2-7, with 11 bases aligning to TRBD2. The CDR3 runs 16 residues. The trim removed 4 bases at V and 3 bases at J, leaving 8 bases unmatched. From germline, CDR1 is MDHEN and CDR2 SYDVKM. The CDR3 DNA reads as TGTGCCAGCAGTTGGGATAGCGGGAGGGCCGACTACGAGCAGTACTTC. Protein product: CASSWDSGRADYEQYF. The full variable domain, with the rest looked up from reference TRBV28 and TRBJ2-7, is DVKVTQSSRYLVKRTGEKVFLECVQDMDHENMFWYRQDPGLGLRLIYFSYDVKMKEKGDIPEGYSVSREKKERFSLILESASTNQTSMYLCASSWDSGRADYEQYFGPGTRLTVT.

V gene TRBV6-5 combines with J gene TRBJ1-1, with D maybe TRBD1 (6 bases). CDR3 size: 14 residues. Trimming pared 2 bases from V and 6 bases from J, leaving 13 bases between. Germline-derived CDR1 and CDR2 are MNHEY and SVGAGI. The CDR3 reads CASSYGEQGAEAFF. DNA of the CDR3: TGTGCCAGCAGTTACGGCGAACAGGGTGCTGAAGCTTTCTTT.

Regarding this clone: The junction does not match germline at one end; this may be a read error. The chain carries TRBV7-9 and TRBJ2-1; D may be TRBD1 (6 bases). The germline CDR1 and CDR2 sequences are SEHNR and FQNEAQ (reference sequence). The CDR3 sequence is 15 residues long. The CDR3 region is CSSSLAKLGGNEQFF. As DNA, the CDR3 is TGTTCCAGCAGCTTAGCGAAGCTAGGGGGCAATGAGCAGTTCTTC.

This clone was detected once. The chain recombines TRBV27 with TRBJ2-1; a weak D match, TRBD2 (6 bases). The CDR3 contains 15 residues. Germline CDR1 is MNHEY and CDR2 is SMNVEV (reference sequence). V was cut by 5 bases and J by 0 bases, with 11 bases left in between. The CDR3 reads CASSPPGASYNEQFF. The CDR3 DNA reads as TGTGCCAGCAGTCCTCCGGGAGCCTCCTACAATGAGCAGTTCTTC.

The CDR3 reads CASSWRSNQPQHF. The DNA for the CDR3 is TGTGCCAGCAGCTGGAGAAGCAATCAGCCCCAGCATTTT. V is TRBV5-5 and J is TRBJ1-5; D gene unclear. V gave up 3 bases and J gave up 1 base, with 5 bases separating them. The germline V gene encodes CDR1 SGHKS and CDR2 YYEKEE (reference sequence). The CDR3 length is 13 residues.

The gene calls are TRBV7-2 and TRBJ1-3; D not resolved. Trimming left V 2 bases short and J 2 bases short, with 16 bases between. CDR1 is SGHTA and CDR2 is FQGNSA in the germline V gene. There are 17 residues in the CDR3. CDR3 sequence reads: CASSLPPTPTAGNTIYF. The CDR3 DNA sequence: TGTGCCAGCAGCTTACCTCCGACACCCACGGCTGGAAACACCATATATTTT.

This clone has more than one count but fewer than ten. The V call is TRBV7-2, the J call TRBJ1-1, with D possibly matching TRBD1 (6 bases). The CDR3 is made up of 14 amino acids. Germline CDR1 SGHTA, CDR2 FQGNSA. Trimming cost V 5 bases and J 2 bases, with 12 bases left between them. CDR3 loop: CASSRDTLNTEAFF. DNA of the CDR3: TGTGCCAGCAGCCGGGACACCTTAAACACTGAAGCTTTCTTT.

This chain uses TRBV6-5 with TRBJ2-7, with TRBD1 matching 9 bases. The germline V gene encodes CDR1 MNHEY and CDR2 SVGAGI. This CDR3 is 15 amino acids long. The J segment lost 3 bases and the V segment lost 0 bases, leaving 3 bases of the junction unmatched. CDR3 DNA: TGTGCCAGCAGTTACTCGAGGGACAGGGTCTACGAGCAGTACGTC. Residues: CASSYSRDRVYEQYV.

The chain links TRBV27 to TRBJ1-1; 9 nucleotides line up with TRBD1. This CDR3 has 15 amino acids. V lost 6 bases and J lost 7; bases outside the gene matches: 12. The V gene's germline CDR1 is MNHEY and CDR2 SMNVEV (reference sequence). DNA of the CDR3: TGTGCCAGCAGCCCCTACGACAGGGGGACGGATGAAGCTTTCTTT. Residues: CASSPYDRGTDEAFF.

This chain joins TRBV7-9 and TRBJ1-2; tentatively, D is TRBD1 (5 bases). V lost 2 bases to trimming and J lost 5 bases, with 18 bases between them. Germline V gene sequence: CDR1 SEHNR, CDR2 FQNEAQ (reference sequence). This CDR3 has 16 residues. This CDR3 is CASSLTQGSAPYGYTF. For the CDR3, the DNA is TGTGCCAGCAGCTTAACTCAGGGCTCCGCGCCTTATGGCTACACCTTC. The entire variable domain, with the rest obtained from reference TRBV7-9 and TRBJ1-2, is as follows: DTGVSQNPRHKITKRGQNVTFRCDPISEHNRLYWYRQTLGQGPEFLTYFQNEAQLEKSRLLSDRFSAERPKGSFSTLEIQRTEQGDSAMYLCASSLTQGSAPYGYTFGSGTRLTVV.

Here the CDR3 reads CAIPADGSGTIYF. The CDR3 bases are TGCGCCATTCCAGCCGACGGGTCCGGCACCATATATTTT. The chain couples TRBV23-1 to TRBJ1-3; D is ambiguous. TRBV23-1 is identified as an open reading frame with a role that is uncertain. This CDR3 is built from 13 residues. Trimming took 10 bases from V and 9 from J, leaving 19 bases between them.

The chain joins TRBV10-3 to TRBJ2-7; 12 nucleotides agree with TRBD2. This CDR3 has 11 residues. V shed 11 bases, J shed 6 bases, and the junction held 2 bases outside the gene matches. CDR1 is ENHRY, CDR2 SYGVKD, per germline. The CDR3 nucleotides read TGTGCCTCGACTAGCGGGGGCGAGCAGTACGTC. It encodes CASTSGGEQYV.

The chain is built from TRBV2 and TRBJ2-4; D might be TRBD2 (7 bases). Trimming removed 10 bases at V and 1 base at J, with 14 bases between. Germline values: CDR1 SNHLY, CDR2 FYNNEI. The CDR3 extends over 14 amino acids. The CDR3 region is CATSEGGAKNIQYF. The CDR3 DNA reads TGTGCCACCTCCGAGGGGGGGGCCAAAAACATTCAGTACTTC.

This chain connects TRBV6-5 to TRBJ1-5, with D perhaps TRBD1 (6 bases). The CDR3 loop spans 14 amino acids. V was trimmed by 6 bases and J by 2 bases, leaving 11 bases between them. Germline V CDR1 and CDR2: MNHEY, SVGAGI. This CDR3 reads CASRGSGGNQPQHF. In DNA, the CDR3 is TGTGCCAGCAGAGGGTCAGGGGGCAATCAGCCCCAGCATTTT.

V is TRBV7-2 and J is TRBJ1-4, with unresolved D. CDR1 is SGHTA and CDR2 is FQGNSA in the germline V gene. CDR3 length: 14 amino acids. V lost 4 bases, J lost 0 bases, and 6 bases lay in between. The CDR3: CASSSHATNEKLFF. CDR3 DNA sequence: TGTGCCAGCAGCTCCCATGCAACTAATGAAAAACTGTTTTTT.

V gene TRBV18 combines with J gene TRBJ1-2; D unresolved. The V gene's germline CDR1 is KGHSH and CDR2 LQKENI. V was pared by 4 bases and J by 4 bases, with 10 bases between. CDR3 length: 13 residues. CDR3 DNA sequence: TGTGCCAGCTCACTGCCAGATTCCTATGGCTACACCTTC. The encoded protein is CASSLPDSYGYTF.

The gene calls are TRBV10-1 and TRBJ1-1, with unresolved D. Trimming cost V 2 bases and J 1 base, with 8 bases left between them. This CDR3 is 14 amino acids long. Germline V gene sequence: CDR1 WNHNN, CDR2 SYGVQD (reference sequence). CDR3 region: CASSEREGNTEAFF. The CDR3 DNA sequence: TGCGCCAGCAGTGAGAGGGAGGGGAACACTGAAGCTTTCTTT.

Only a few counts were recorded for this clone. The chain carries TRBV10-1 and TRBJ2-1, with 10 bases identical to TRBD2. The junction had 6 bases not matched to a gene; V was cut back by 6 bases and J by 7 bases. The germline CDR1 and CDR2 sequences are WNHNN and SYGVQD (reference sequence). CDR3 length: 14 residues. CDR3 sequence (DNA): TGCGCCAGCAGGGCCCAGCGGGAGGGTAATGAGCAGTTCTTC. Its protein is CASRAQREGNEQFF.

This clone was recorded a few times. This chain connects TRBV25-1 to TRBJ1-1, with unresolved D. V lost 2 bases and J lost 5, with 9 bases in between. From germline, CDR1 is MGHDK and CDR2 SYGVNS. This CDR3 is built from 13 residues. This CDR3 is CASSEQWETEAFF. The CDR3 DNA reads TGTGCCAGCAGTGAACAGTGGGAGACTGAAGCTTTCTTT.

This clone has just one count. This sequence joins TRBV6-5 and TRBJ2-3; 7 bases match TRBD2. V dropped 0 bases and J dropped 2; count of bases not matched to a gene: 5. Looked up from germline, CDR1 is MNHEY and CDR2 is SVGAGI. The CDR3 has 16 residues. Written as DNA, the CDR3 is TGTGCCAGCAGTTACTCGAAGAGCGGGACCACAGATACGCAGTATTTT. Protein product: CASSYSKSGTTDTQYF.

This chain joins TRBV10-3 and TRBJ2-3; maybe TRBD2 (6 bases). V lost 2 bases and J 4 bases, leaving 13 bases between the germline ends. CDR3 size: 15 residues. In germline, CDR1 is ENHRY, CDR2 SYGVKD. CDR3 sequence: CAISETQRLADTQYF. Here the CDR3 DNA reads TGTGCCATCAGTGAGACACAGAGACTAGCAGATACGCAGTATTTT.

The chain links TRBV30 to TRBJ1-3; TRBD1 agrees at 8 bases. The junction had 8 bases not matched to a gene; V was cut back by 3 bases and J by 4 bases. This CDR3 is built from 15 residues. The germline gives CDR1 GTSNPN, CDR2 SVGIG (reference sequence). In nucleotides, the CDR3 is TGTGCCTGGAGCTCCGAAAGACAGGGGGGAAACACCATATATTTT. As protein: CAWSSERQGGNTIYF.

Only one count was recorded for this clone. The gene calls are TRBV27 and TRBJ2-1; 7 positions match TRBD2. The CDR3 contains 16 residues. Per germline, CDR1 MNHEY and CDR2 SMNVEV (reference sequence). Trimming took 6 bases from V and 3 from J; bases not matched to a gene: 11. The CDR3 loop reads CASSPSSGNIYNEQFF. The CDR3 DNA reads TGTGCCAGCAGCCCCTCCAGCGGGAATATCTACAATGAGCAGTTCTTC.